This TCR beta chain derives from a study of Graves' ophthalmopathy and Graves' hyperthyroidism. RNA transcripts served as template for amplifying TCR beta CDR3 sequences. Second-round multiplex PCR came after first-round RT-PCR with HTBI primers. TCRdb reprocessed the multiplex PCR reads via MiXCR and lists one record per CDR3 protein. Here the sample spans some 210,000 distinct CDR3 sequences, 25% to 30% being singletons. Study outcomes and limitations: Blood contained most expanded thyroid clonotypes exceeding 0.001 frequency.

Where ophthalmopathy was present, donors had moderate-to-severe activity, CAS ≥3, NOSPECS ≥4 and duration under 3 months. Germline V gives CDR1 MNHNS, CDR2 SASEGT. Germline trimming cut 5 bases from V and 12 bases from J; bases unmatched to any gene: 16. This CDR3 is built from 16 residues. This clonotype was observed at least ten times. What it binds is not known. The sequenced sample was peripheral blood. The source of this sequence is a man in his fifties with Graves' ophthalmopathy. The chain links TRBV6-1 to TRBJ1-6; 7 bases line up with TRBD1. As DNA, the CDR3 is TGTGCCAGCAGTCGACAACGATTGGGGACAGCAGGACCCCTCCACTTT. This encodes CASSRQRLGTAGPLHF.